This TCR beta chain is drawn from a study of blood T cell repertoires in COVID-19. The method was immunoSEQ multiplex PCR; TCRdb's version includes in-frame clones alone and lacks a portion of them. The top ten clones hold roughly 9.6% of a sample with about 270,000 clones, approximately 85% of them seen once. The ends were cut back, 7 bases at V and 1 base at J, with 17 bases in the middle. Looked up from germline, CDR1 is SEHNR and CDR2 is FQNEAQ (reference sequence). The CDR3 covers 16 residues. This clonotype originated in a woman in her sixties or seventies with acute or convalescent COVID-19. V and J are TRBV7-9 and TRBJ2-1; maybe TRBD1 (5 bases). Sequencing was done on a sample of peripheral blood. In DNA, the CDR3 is TGTGCCAGCATGTTGGCGCAGGGTGGATCCTACAATGAGCAGTTCTTC. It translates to CASMLAQGGSYNEQFF.